This TCR beta chain was identified in a study of blood T cell repertoires in COVID-19. Data came from immunoSEQ multiplex PCR; TCRdb stores just in-frame clones and leaves some out. The top ten clones hold more than 5.5% of a sample with approximately 70,000 clones, over 75% of them seen once. V shed 6 bases and J 13 bases; nucleotides not matched to a gene: 9. Germline V gene data show CDR1 as MDHEN and CDR2 as SYDVKM. The CDR3 totals 14 residues. The receptor was isolated from a man between 40 and 49 years old with COVID-19, enrolled during active disease. Sequenced: peripheral blood. The chain uses TRBV28 and TRBJ1-6; 10 nucleotides match TRBD1. The CDR3 DNA reads TGTGCCAGCAGCATGGGACAGGGGAACGTCCCCCTCCACTTT. Amino acids: CASSMGQGNVPLHF. Full variable domain (rest looked up from reference TRBV28 and TRBJ1-6): DVKVTQSSRYLVKRTGEKVFLECVQDMDHENMFWYRQDPGLGLRLIYFSYDVKMKEKGDIPEGYSVSREKKERFSLILESASTNQTSMYLCASSMGQGNVPLHFGNGTRLTVT.